Listed below are T cell receptor beta chains from one sample, sequenced in a study of regulatory T cells in long-lasting Graves disease. TCRdb re-called the multiplex PCR reads with MiXCR, one entry per CDR3 protein. The table includes around 460,000 distinct CDR3 sequences, 22% detected once. Here the sequenced sample was peripheral blood mononuclear cells (PBMCs), taken when the disease was refractory, from a patient treated with antithyroid drugs. The receptors were sampled from a female donor with Graves disease. Both conserved end residues are trimmed from each CDR3.

>12|TRBJ1-5|TRBV28
ASSSLRYNQPQH
>13|TRBJ1-2|TRBV7-2
ASSLGPGTNYGYT
>15|TRBJ2-5|TRBV11-2
ASRAGSGRALGETQY
>12|TRBJ2-2|TRBV3-1
ASSPGAGLGELF
>10|TRBJ1-5|TRBV6-1
ASTGRNQPQH
>13|TRBJ1-2|TRBV28
ASILTGGSGYGYT
>12|TRBJ2-2|TRBV24-1
ATSASSGHGELF
>14|TRBJ2-7|TRBV7-9
ASSHVRGAVTYEQY
>11|TRBJ1-1|TRBV19
ASSIIWGSEAF
>14|TRBJ1-1|TRBV7-7
ASSPPRGQRNTEAF
>12|TRBJ1-5|TRBV28
ASSTSGWNQPQH
>13|TRBJ2-7|TRBV7-8
ASSFSGTRGGEQY